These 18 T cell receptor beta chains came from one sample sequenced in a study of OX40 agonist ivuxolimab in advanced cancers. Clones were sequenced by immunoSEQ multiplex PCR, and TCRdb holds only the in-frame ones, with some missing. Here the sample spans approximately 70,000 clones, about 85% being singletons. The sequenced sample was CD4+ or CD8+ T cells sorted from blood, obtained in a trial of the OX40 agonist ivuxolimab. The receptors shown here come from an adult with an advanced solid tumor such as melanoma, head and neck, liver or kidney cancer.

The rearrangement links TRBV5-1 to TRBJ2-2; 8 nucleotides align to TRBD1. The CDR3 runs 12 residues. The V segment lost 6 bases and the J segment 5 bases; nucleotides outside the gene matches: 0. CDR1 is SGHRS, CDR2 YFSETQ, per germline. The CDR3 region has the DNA TGCGCCAGCAACAGGGGGACCGGGGAGCTGTTTTTT. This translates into CASNRGTGELFF.

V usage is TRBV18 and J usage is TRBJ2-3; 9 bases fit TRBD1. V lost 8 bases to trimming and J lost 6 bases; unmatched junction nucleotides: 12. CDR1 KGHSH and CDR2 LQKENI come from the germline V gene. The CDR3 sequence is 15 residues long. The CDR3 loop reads CASDRSGTGYDTQYF. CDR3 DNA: TGTGCCAGCGACCGATCAGGGACAGGGTACGATACGCAGTATTTT. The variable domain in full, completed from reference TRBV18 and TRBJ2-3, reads NAGVMQNPRHLVRRRGQEARLRCSPMKGHSHVYWYRQLPEEGLKFMVYLQKENIIDESGMPKERFSAEFPKEGPSILRIQQVVRGDSAAYFCASDRSGTGYDTQYFGPGTRLTVL.

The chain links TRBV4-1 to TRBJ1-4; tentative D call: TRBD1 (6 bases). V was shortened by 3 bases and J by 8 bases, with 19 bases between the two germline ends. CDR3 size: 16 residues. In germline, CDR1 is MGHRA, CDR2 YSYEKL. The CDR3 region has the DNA TGCGCCAGCAGCCAGCCTGGACAGCCCCTTGCCGAAAAACTGTTTTTT. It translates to CASSQPGQPLAEKLFF.

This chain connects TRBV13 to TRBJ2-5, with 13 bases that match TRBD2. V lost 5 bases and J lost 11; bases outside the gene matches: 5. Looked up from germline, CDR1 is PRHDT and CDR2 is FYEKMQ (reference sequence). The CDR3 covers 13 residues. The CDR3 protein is CASSRGLAGAQYF. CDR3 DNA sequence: TGTGCCAGCAGCCGAGGACTAGCGGGAGCTCAGTACTTC.

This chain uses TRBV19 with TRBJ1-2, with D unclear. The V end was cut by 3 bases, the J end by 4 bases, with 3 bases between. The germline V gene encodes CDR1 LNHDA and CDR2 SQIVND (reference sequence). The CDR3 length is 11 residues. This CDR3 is CASSMRYGYTF. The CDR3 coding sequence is TGTGCCAGTAGTATGCGCTATGGCTACACCTTC.

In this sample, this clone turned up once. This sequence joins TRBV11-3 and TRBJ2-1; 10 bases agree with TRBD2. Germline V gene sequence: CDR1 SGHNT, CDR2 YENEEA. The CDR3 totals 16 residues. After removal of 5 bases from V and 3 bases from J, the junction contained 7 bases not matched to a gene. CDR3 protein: CASSPRGLANYNEQFF. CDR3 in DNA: TGTGCCAGCAGCCCTAGGGGACTAGCGAACTACAATGAGCAGTTCTTC. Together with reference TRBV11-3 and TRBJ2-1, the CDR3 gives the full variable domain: EAGVVQSPRYKIIEKKQPVAFWCNPISGHNTLYWYLQNLGQGPELLIRYENEEAVDDSQLPKDRFSAERLKGVDSTLKIQPAELGDSAVYLCASSPRGLANYNEQFFGPGTRLTVL.

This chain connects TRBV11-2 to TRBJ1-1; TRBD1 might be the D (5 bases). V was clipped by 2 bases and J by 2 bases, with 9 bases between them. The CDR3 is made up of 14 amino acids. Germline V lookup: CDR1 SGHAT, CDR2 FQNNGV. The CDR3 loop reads CASSLRGVNTEAFF. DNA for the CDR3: TGTGCCAGCAGCTTAAGGGGAGTCAACACTGAAGCTTTCTTT. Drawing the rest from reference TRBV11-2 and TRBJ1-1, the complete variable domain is EAGVAQSPRYKIIEKRQSVAFWCNPISGHATLYWYQQILGQGPKLLIQFQNNGVVDDSQLPKDRFSAERLKGVDSTLKIQPAKLEDSAVYLCASSLRGVNTEAFFGQGTRLTVV.

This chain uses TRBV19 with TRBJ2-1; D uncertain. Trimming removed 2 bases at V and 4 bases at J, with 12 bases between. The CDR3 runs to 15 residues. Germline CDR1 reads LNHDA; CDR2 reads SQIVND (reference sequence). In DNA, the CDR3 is TGTGCCAGTAGTATAAGGGATTTCGTGTACAATGAGCAGTTCTTC. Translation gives CASSIRDFVYNEQFF.

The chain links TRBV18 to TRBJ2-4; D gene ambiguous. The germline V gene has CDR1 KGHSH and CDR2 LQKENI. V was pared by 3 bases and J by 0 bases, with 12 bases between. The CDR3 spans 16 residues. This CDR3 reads CASSPERIGAKNIQYF. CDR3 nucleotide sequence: TGTGCCAGCTCACCGGAGAGGATTGGAGCCAAAAACATTCAGTACTTC.

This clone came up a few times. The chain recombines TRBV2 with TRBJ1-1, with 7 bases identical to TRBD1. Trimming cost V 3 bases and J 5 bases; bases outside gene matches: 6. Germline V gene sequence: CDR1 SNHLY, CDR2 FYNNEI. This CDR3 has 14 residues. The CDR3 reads CASSEYRGETEAFF. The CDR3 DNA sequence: TGTGCCAGCAGTGAGTACAGGGGAGAGACTGAAGCTTTCTTT.

CDR3 sequence reads: CASSPGVRTNEKLFF. Written as DNA, the CDR3 is TGTGCCAGCAGCCCCGGGGTTAGGACTAATGAAAAACTGTTTTTT. V and J are TRBV7-9 and TRBJ1-4; D not resolved. Germline V gene lookup returns CDR1 SEHNR and CDR2 FQNEAQ (reference sequence). V lost 5 bases, J lost 2 bases, and 12 bases lay in between. The CDR3 has 15 residues.

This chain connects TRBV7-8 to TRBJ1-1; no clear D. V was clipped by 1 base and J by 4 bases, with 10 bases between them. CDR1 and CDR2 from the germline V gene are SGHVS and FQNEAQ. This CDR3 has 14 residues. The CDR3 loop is CASSLEWLGTEAFF. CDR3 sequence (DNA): TGTGCCAGCAGCTTAGAATGGCTGGGCACTGAAGCTTTCTTT.

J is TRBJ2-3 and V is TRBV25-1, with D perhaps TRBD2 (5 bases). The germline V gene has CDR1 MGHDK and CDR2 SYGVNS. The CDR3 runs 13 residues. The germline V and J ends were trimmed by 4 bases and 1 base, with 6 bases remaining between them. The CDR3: CASSVGGTDTQYF. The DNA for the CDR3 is TGTGCCAGCAGTGTCGGGGGCACAGATACGCAGTATTTT.

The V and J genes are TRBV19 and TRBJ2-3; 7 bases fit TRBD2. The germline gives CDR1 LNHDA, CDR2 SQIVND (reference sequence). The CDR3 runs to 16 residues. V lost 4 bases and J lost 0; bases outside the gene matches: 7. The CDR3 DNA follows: TGTGCCAGTAGTACCCGTCTAGCGGATAGCACAGATACGCAGTATTTT. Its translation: CASSTRLADSTDTQYF.

CDR3 DNA: TGTGCCAGCAGGGGGGCAGGGGACTATGGCTACACCTTC. This gives the protein CASRGAGDYGYTF. The V call is TRBV6-1, the J call TRBJ1-2, with D possibly matching TRBD1 (6 bases). Germline CDR1 and CDR2: MNHNS and SASEGT. V was cut by 6 bases and J by 3 bases, with 11 bases left in between. The CDR3 consists of 13 residues.

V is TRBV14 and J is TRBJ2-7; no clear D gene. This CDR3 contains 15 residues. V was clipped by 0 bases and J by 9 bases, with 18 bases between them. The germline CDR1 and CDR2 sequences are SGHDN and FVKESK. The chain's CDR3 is CASSQDYNHGRLQYF. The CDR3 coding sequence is TGTGCCAGCAGCCAAGATTATAATCACGGCCGGCTGCAGTACTTC.

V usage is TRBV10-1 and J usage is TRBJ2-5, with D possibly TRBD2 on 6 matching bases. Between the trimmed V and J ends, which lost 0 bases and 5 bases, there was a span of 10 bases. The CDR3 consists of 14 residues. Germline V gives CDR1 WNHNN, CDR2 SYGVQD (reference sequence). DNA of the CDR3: TGCGCCAGCAGTGAGTCGGGCGGGGACGAGACCCAGTACTTC. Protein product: CASSESGGDETQYF.

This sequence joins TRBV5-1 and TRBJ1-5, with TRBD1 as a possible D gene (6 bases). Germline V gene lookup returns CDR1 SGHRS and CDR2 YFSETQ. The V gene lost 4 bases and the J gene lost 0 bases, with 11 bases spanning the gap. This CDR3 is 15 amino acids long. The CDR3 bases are TGCGCCAGCAGCCCGGGACAACCTAGCAATCAGCCCCAGCATTTT. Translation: CASSPGQPSNQPQHF.